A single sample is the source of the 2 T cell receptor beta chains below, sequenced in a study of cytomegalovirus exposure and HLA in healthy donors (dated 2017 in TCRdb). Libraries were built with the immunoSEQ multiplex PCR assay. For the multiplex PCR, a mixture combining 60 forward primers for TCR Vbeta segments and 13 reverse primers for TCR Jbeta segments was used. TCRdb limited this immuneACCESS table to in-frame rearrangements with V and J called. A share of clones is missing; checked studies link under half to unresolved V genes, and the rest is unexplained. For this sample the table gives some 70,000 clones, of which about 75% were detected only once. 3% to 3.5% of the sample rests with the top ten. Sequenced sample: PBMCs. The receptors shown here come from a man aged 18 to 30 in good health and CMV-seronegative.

The CDR3 sequence is CASSFPNPGQNNEQFF. In DNA, the CDR3 is TGTGCCAGCAGCTTCCCAAACCCGGGACAGAACAATGAGCAGTTCTTC. This chain joins TRBV13 and TRBJ2-1, with 7 bases identical to TRBD1. Germline CDR1 reads PRHDT; CDR2 reads FYEKMQ (reference sequence). The CDR3 has 16 residues. The ends lost 3 bases at V and 5 bases at J; junction bases unmatched: 10.

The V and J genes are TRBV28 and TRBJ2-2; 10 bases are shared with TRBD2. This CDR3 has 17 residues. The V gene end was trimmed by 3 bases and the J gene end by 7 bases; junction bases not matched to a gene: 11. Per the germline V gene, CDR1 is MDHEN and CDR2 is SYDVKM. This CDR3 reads CASSLQRGGGRVGELFF. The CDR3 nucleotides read TGTGCCAGCAGTTTGCAGCGGGGGGGTGGTCGGGTCGGGGAGCTGTTTTTT.